These 16 T cell receptor beta chains were sequenced from one sample in a study of T cells in Graves' hyperthyroidism and ophthalmopathy. Regions amplified from RNA transcripts were the TCR beta CDR3 regions. The HTBI primer set was used in a first-round RT-PCR of the TCR CDR3. TCRdb re-called the multiplex PCR reads with MiXCR, one entry per CDR3 protein. The table has 700,000 to 950,000 distinct CDR3 sequences, 30% to 40% seen once. Sequencing input: blood. These receptors were collected from a woman between 35 and 50 years old with Graves' hyperthyroidism.

This clonotype came up many times. The chain recombines TRBV2 with TRBJ1-6; D uncertain. There are 15 residues in the CDR3. The V gene's germline CDR1 is SNHLY and CDR2 FYNNEI. V was trimmed by 8 bases and J by 8 bases, leaving 19 bases between them. The CDR3 spells CASRKQLVLHSPLHF. The CDR3 bases are TGTGCCAGCCGAAAACAGCTGGTCCTTCATTCACCCCTCCACTTT.

This chain connects TRBV29-1 to TRBJ2-3; D possibly matches TRBD1 or TRBD2 (5 bases each). V lost 1 base and J 2 bases, leaving 7 bases between the germline ends. Germline lookup yields CDR1 SQVTM and CDR2 ANQGSEA. The CDR3 has 13 residues. The CDR3 sequence is CSVEGGSTDTQYF. The DNA of the CDR3 is TGCAGCGTTGAAGGGGGGTCCACAGATACGCAGTATTTT.

This clonotype was found many times. The chain employs TRBV9 and TRBJ2-7, with D perhaps TRBD1 (7 bases). The V gene's germline CDR1 is SGDLS and CDR2 YYNGEE. Trimming pared 4 bases from V and 6 bases from J, leaving 20 bases between. The CDR3 runs to 15 residues. The CDR3 loop reads CASSRGTATSAEQYF. As DNA, the CDR3 is TGTGCCAGCAGCCGCGGGACAGCCACCTCCGCCGAGCAGTACTTC.

This clonotype was picked up many times. The chain couples TRBV7-6 to TRBJ1-2; TRBD1 aligns across 8 bases. Germline values: CDR1 SGHVS, CDR2 FNYEAQ. J was trimmed by 0 bases and V by 2 bases; bases with no gene match: 2. This CDR3 region has 15 residues. The CDR3 region is CASSLSRGPNYGYTF. CDR3 nucleotide sequence: TGTGCCAGCAGCTTAAGCAGGGGGCCTAACTATGGCTACACCTTC. The complete variable domain, with remaining parts taken from reference TRBV7-6 and TRBJ1-2, reads GAGVSQSPRYKVTKRGQDVALRCDPISGHVSLYWYRQALGQGPEFLTYFNYEAQQDKSGLPNDRFSAERPEGSISTLTIQRTEQRDSAMYRCASSLSRGPNYGYTFGSGTRLTVV.

This clonotype was recorded many times. The chain combines TRBV5-8 with TRBJ1-5; weak D call: TRBD1 (5 bases). Germline CDR1 reads SGHTS; CDR2 reads YDEGEE. V lost 3 bases to trimming and J lost 5 bases, with 9 bases between them. The CDR3 is 13 amino acids. Written as DNA, the CDR3 is TGTGCCAGCAGCTCACAGGAAGATCAGCCCCAGCATTTT. It specifies CASSSQEDQPQHF.

V gene TRBV11-1 combines with J gene TRBJ1-4; a weak D match, TRBD1 (6 bases). The CDR3 runs to 16 residues. Germline CDR1 is SGHAT and CDR2 is FQDESV (reference sequence). The V end lost 4 bases, the J end lost 0 bases, and 12 bases lay between the germline ends. CDR3 protein: CASSSTGGATNEKLFF. DNA of the CDR3: TGTGCCAGCAGCTCGACAGGCGGTGCAACTAATGAAAAACTGTTTTTT.

The DNA for the CDR3 is TGTGCCAGCAGCCCCCAACCGCCGGGACAGATTTACACCTACGAGCAGTACTTC. Amino acid sequence: CASSPQPPGQIYTYEQYF. V is TRBV7-2 and J is TRBJ2-7, with 7 bases matching TRBD1. This CDR3 has 18 residues. The V gene end was trimmed by 5 bases and the J gene end by 2 bases; junction bases not matched to a gene: 18. Per germline, CDR1 SGHTA and CDR2 FQGNSA. Supplemented by reference TRBV7-2 and TRBJ2-7, the full variable domain reads GAGVSQSPSNKVTEKGKDVELRCDPISGHTALYWYRQSLGQGLEFLIYFQGNSAPDKSGLPSDRFSAERTGGSVSTLTIQRTQQEDSAVYLCASSPQPPGQIYTYEQYFGPGTRLTVT.

This clonotype occurred many times. The chain links TRBV5-1 to TRBJ2-7; TRBD1 is a possible D gene (6 bases). CDR1 is SGHRS and CDR2 is YFSETQ in the germline V gene. The CDR3 totals 14 residues. V gave up 5 bases and J gave up 3 bases, with 15 bases separating them. The CDR3 DNA follows: TGCGCCAGCAGTCCTATCGGGACACTCTACGAGCAGTACTTC. Its translation is CASSPIGTLYEQYF. Combining the CDR3 with reference TRBV5-1 and TRBJ2-7 gives the whole variable domain KAGVTQTPRYLIKTRGQQVTLSCSPISGHRSVSWYQQTPGQGLQFLFEYFSETQRNKGNFPGRFSGRQFSNSRSEMNVSTLELGDSALYLCASSPIGTLYEQYFGPGTRLTVT.

To note about this clonotype: The final CDR3 position lacks the conserved phenylalanine or tryptophan, pointing to a likely read error. Because the CDR3's place on the DNA is in doubt, the DNA is left out and the CDR3 is given as listed by TCRdb. The rearrangement uses TRBV7-9 and TRBJ1-6. The CDR3 length is 8 residues, termini included. CDR1 is SEHNR, CDR2 FQNEAQ, per germline (reference sequence). This chain's CDR3 is CASSSFLQ.

The chain uses TRBV2 and TRBJ1-2; 10 bases match TRBD1. This CDR3 region has 15 residues. Germline values: CDR1 SNHLY, CDR2 FYNNEI. Losses at the gene ends were 4 bases for V and 7 bases for J; bases not matched to a gene: 9. CDR3 DNA sequence: TGTGCCAGCAGTGTCGCGACAGGGGGCGCGGTTGGCTACACCTTC. Translation gives CASSVATGGAVGYTF.

The chain employs TRBV6-1 and TRBJ1-1; maybe TRBD1 (5 bases). The V gene lost 5 bases and the J gene lost 11 bases, with 15 bases spanning the gap. This CDR3 contains 12 residues. Germline-derived CDR1 and CDR2 are MNHNS and SASEGT. CDR3: CASSMGGLRAFF. Here the CDR3 DNA reads TGTGCCAGCAGTATGGGGGGATTGAGGGCTTTCTTT.

The table lists this clonotype with many counts. The rearrangement links TRBV7-3 to TRBJ2-5; 12 bases align to TRBD2. Germline assignment: CDR1 SGHTA and CDR2 FQGTGA. The CDR3 covers 15 residues. With 8 bases clipped from V and 4 bases from J, the junction kept 8 bases outside the gene matches. CDR3 bases: TGTGCCAGCCCGCTAGCGGGAGGGCCATCAGAGACCCAGTACTTC. This gives the protein CASPLAGGPSETQYF.

This clonotype was observed at least ten times. The chain links TRBV10-3 to TRBJ2-2, with 10 bases that match TRBD2. There are 14 residues in the CDR3. Germline-derived CDR1 and CDR2 are ENHRY and SYGVKD. Germline trimming cut 7 bases from V and 6 bases from J; bases unmatched to any gene: 5. CDR3 in DNA: TGTGCCATCACCGGGACTAGCGTGGCCGGGGAGCTGTTTTTT. It specifies CAITGTSVAGELFF.

In this sample, this clonotype turned up many times. This chain joins TRBV7-6 and TRBJ2-7, with D perhaps TRBD2 (6 bases). The CDR3 covers 15 residues. Germline CDR1 and CDR2: SGHVS and FNYEAQ. Trimming took off 4 bases at V and 4 bases at J, with 17 bases between the two ends. This CDR3 reads CASSSLKSGVYEQYF. CDR3 in DNA: TGTGCCAGCAGCTCACTCAAATCGGGGGTTTACGAGCAGTACTTC.

For this clonotype: The conserved phenylalanine or tryptophan normally closing the CDR3 is absent here, so this likely arose from a read error. The rearrangement joins TRBV25-1 to TRBJ2-3, with TRBD1 matching 10 bases. Trimming at V came to 3 bases and at J to 2 bases, leaving 5 bases not matched to a gene. CDR1 MGHDK and CDR2 SYGVNS come from the germline V gene. The CDR3 loop spans 16 amino acids. CDR3 sequence: CASSDTGTGVTDTQYI. The CDR3, as DNA: TGTGCCAGCAGTGACACCGGGACAGGGGTCACAGATACGCAGTATATT.

Ten or more counts support this clonotype. The CDR3 DNA reads TGTGCCAGCAGCTTGGATGGTCGTCTGGGAAACACCATATATTTT. Protein sequence: CASSLDGRLGNTIYF. The gene calls are TRBV5-8 and TRBJ1-3, with D hard to call. This CDR3 has 15 residues. Between the trimmed V and J ends, which lost 0 bases and 4 bases, there was a span of 11 bases. The germline gives CDR1 SGHTS, CDR2 YDEGEE.